This T cell receptor (beta chain) was captured by sequencing in a study of blood T cell repertoires in COVID-19. Clones were read by immunoSEQ multiplex PCR, and TCRdb kept only the in-frame ones, dropping some. The sample lists roughly 330,000 clones, more than 70% seen once, with approximately 5.3% in the top ten. The sequence derives from a woman in her 30s who had recovered from COVID-19. Input material: PBMCs or T cells enriched from blood (not recorded which).

CDR3 nucleotide sequence: TGTGCCAGCAGTGAACGAGTCGGGACAGGAAGGGGGAATGAGCAGTTCTTC. Its translation: CASSERVGTGRGNEQFF. The chain uses TRBV6-1 and TRBJ2-1, with TRBD1 matching 8 bases. Germline CDR1 is MNHNS and CDR2 is SASEGT. V trimming: 2 bases; J trimming: 7 bases; junction bases outside the gene matches: 13. The CDR3 loop spans 17 amino acids.